These T cell receptor beta chains were read from a single sample in a study of blood T cells in healthy people across ages. TCRdb reanalysed the 5' RACE reads using MiXCR and keeps one entry per CDR3 protein. The sample lists 1.2 million to 1.5 million distinct CDR3 sequences, approximately 59% occurring once. The sample comprised blood. These TCRs come from a man between 18 and 35 years old in good health. Each CDR3 is given with its conserved first and last residue.

j_gene,v_gene,CDR3aa
TRBJ2-6,TRBV29-1,CSASHGQPSGANVLTF
TRBJ1-1,TRBV2,CASSVDDTARHTEAFF
TRBJ2-1,TRBV20-1,CSAELPQNNEQFF
TRBJ2-4,TRBV7-9,CASSFAEAKNIQYF
TRBJ2-6,TRBV2,CASSEPSGANVLTF
TRBJ2-7,TRBV5-1,CAISGGSQDEQYF
TRBJ1-5,TRBV29-1,CSVKGHSNSNQPQHF
TRBJ1-4,TRBV7-9,CASTPPAVNEKLFF
TRBJ2-1,TRBV6-5,CASSYWARGQGRYNEQFF
TRBJ1-5,TRBV10-3,CAISESRWGSSNQPQHF
TRBJ2-1,TRBV29-1,CSAERGDENEQFF
TRBJ2-7,TRBV11-2,CASSARQAGGEQYF
TRBJ2-7,TRBV10-3,CAIMASSYEQYF
TRBJ1-2,TRBV25-1,CASSAYMGGYTF
TRBJ2-4,TRBV4-2,CASSSVPGQVKNIQYF
TRBJ1-2,TRBV6-2/TRBV6-3,CASSYPQGLYGYTF
TRBJ2-1,TRBV5-4,CASSRGGPGYNEQFF
TRBJ1-2,TRBV20-1,CSASEGQNYGYTF
TRBJ2-1,TRBV6-2/TRBV6-3,CATLNGQTYNEQFF
TRBJ2-7,TRBV20-1,CSATGQGFSYEQYF
TRBJ2-7,TRBV20-1,CSAGGQGEGPYYEQYF
TRBJ1-6,TRBV6-4,CASSDGPNSPLHF
TRBJ1-2,TRBV10-3,CAITGGTGDYGYTF
TRBJ1-2,TRBV12-3/TRBV12-4,CASSSPPTPTYGYTF
TRBJ2-1,TRBV29-1,CSVELWDEQFF
TRBJ2-3,TRBV12-3/TRBV12-4,CASSLGTVRADTQYF
TRBJ2-7,TRBV29-1,CSVRSRGAYEQYF
TRBJ2-3,TRBV9,CASSVVGQGDGDTQYF
TRBJ2-7,TRBV28,CAGRTYEQYF
TRBJ2-1,TRBV5-5,CASSLVGTAGNEQFF
TRBJ2-1,TRBV29-1,CSVGSRFANEQFF